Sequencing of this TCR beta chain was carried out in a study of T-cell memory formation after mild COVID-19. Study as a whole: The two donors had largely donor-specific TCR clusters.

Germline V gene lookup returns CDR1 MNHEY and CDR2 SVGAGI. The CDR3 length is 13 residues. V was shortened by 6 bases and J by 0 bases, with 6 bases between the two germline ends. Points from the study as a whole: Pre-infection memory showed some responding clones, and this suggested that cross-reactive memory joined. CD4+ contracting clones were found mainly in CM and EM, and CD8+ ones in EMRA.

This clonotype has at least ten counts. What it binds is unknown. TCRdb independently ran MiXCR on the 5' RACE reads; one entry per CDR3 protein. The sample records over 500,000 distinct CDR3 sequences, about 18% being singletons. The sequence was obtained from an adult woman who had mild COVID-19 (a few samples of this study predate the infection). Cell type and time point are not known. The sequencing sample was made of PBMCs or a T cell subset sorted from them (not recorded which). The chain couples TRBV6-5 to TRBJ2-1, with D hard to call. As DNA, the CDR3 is TGTGCCAGCAGCTTTCTCTCCTACAATGAGCAGTTCTTC. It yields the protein CASSFLSYNEQFF.